The clone carrying this TCR beta chain turned up a few times. Its specificity is unknown. Vbeta (60) and Jbeta (13) primers were used in the PCR. Some clones are missing from TCRdb's copy, which holds only in-frame ones; the method was immunoSEQ multiplex PCR. The sample records approximately 90,000 clones, approximately 7.7% being singletons. The sample comes from a study of cytomegalovirus exposure and HLA in healthy donors. Study-wide background: Genotyping of nearly 400 donors showed that around 81% belonged to the Caucasian-associated ancestry cluster.

Trimming removed 3 bases from V and 2 bases from J, with 11 bases in between. CDR1 and CDR2 from the germline V gene are SNHLY and FYNNEI. The CDR3 length is 15 residues. Notes on the study in general: In a later analysis, HLA-associated TCR beta chains were more clonally expanded than equally common others. The CMV antigen specificity of a few CMV-associated chains was confirmed through in vitro analysis.

The genes are TRBV2 and TRBJ2-1, with a weak D call TRBD1 (5 bases). The clonotype comes from a man aged 50 or older in good health and CMV-seronegative. The sequencing sample was made of PBMCs. CDR3 sequence: CASSDQDTTYNEQFF. The CDR3 nucleotides read TGTGCCAGCAGTGATCAGGACACCACCTACAATGAGCAGTTCTTC.